These 17 T cell receptor beta chains share one sample of origin, sequenced in a study of cytomegalovirus exposure and HLA in healthy donors. PCR involved 60 Vbeta and 13 Jbeta primers. The protocol was immunoSEQ multiplex PCR, while the TCRdb copy is restricted to in-frame clones and leaves out a portion. Of approximately 150,000 clones listed, around 65% are singletons. Sequenced: PBMCs. The receptors shown here come from a male donor in good health and CMV-seronegative.

The J gene is TRBJ1-2, the V gene TRBV19; 10 bases map to TRBD1. CDR3 length: 15 amino acids. Germline V CDR1 and CDR2: LNHDA, SQIVND (reference sequence). V lost 7 bases, J lost 8 bases, and 13 bases stayed unmatched. The DNA for the CDR3 is TGTGCCAGTAAGGCCCCGGGACAGGGGACCAGGGGCTACACCTTC. Its protein product is CASKAPGQGTRGYTF.

This clone was detected only a few times. The chain recombines TRBV4-3 with TRBJ1-6; TRBD1 matches 7 bases. Trimming removed 4 bases from V and 2 bases from J; junction bases left unmatched: 2. CDR1 is LGHNA, CDR2 YSLEER, per germline. The CDR3 extends over 15 amino acids. CDR3 sequence (DNA): TGCGCCAGCAGCCTCGACAGGGCCTATAATTCACCCCTCCACTTT. Translating it yields CASSLDRAYNSPLHF.

The rearrangement uses TRBV5-6 and TRBJ1-6; 7 nucleotides line up with TRBD1. The V gene's germline CDR1 is SGHDT and CDR2 YYEEEE. The CDR3 runs to 18 residues. Unmatched junction bases numbered 6, after V lost 0 bases and J lost 0 bases. DNA for the CDR3: TGTGCCAGCAGCTTGGGGGACAGCCTATTCTCCTATAATTCACCCCTCCACTTT. It codes for CASSLGDSLFSYNSPLHF. Using reference TRBV5-6 and TRBJ1-6 for the parts outside the CDR3, the full variable domain is DAGVTQSPTHLIKTRGQQVTLRCSPKSGHDTVSWYQQALGQGPQFIFQYYEEEERQRGNFPDRFSGHQFPNYSSELNVNALLLGDSALYLCASSLGDSLFSYNSPLHFGNGTRLTVT.

This sequence joins TRBV19 and TRBJ1-1; 9 bases are shared with TRBD1. The ends lost 5 bases at V and 3 bases at J; junction bases unmatched: 10. CDR3 size: 16 residues. Germline V gene sequence: CDR1 LNHDA, CDR2 SQIVND (reference sequence). DNA of the CDR3: TGTGCCAGTAGTCCCCGTTGGACAGGGGTAGACACTGAAGCTTTCTTT. It specifies CASSPRWTGVDTEAFF.

This chain links TRBV9 with TRBJ2-5; 11 nucleotides agree with TRBD1. The CDR3 runs to 16 residues. Germline V gene lookup returns CDR1 SGDLS and CDR2 YYNGEE. The trim removed 4 bases at V and 4 bases at J, leaving 9 bases unmatched. The CDR3 DNA is TGTGCCAGCAGCCTAAGCCGGGACAGGGGGAGAGAGACCCAGTACTTC. Residues: CASSLSRDRGRETQYF. Looking up the rest from reference TRBV9 and TRBJ2-5 gives the full variable domain: DSGVTQTPKHLITATGQRVTLRCSPRSGDLSVYWYQQSLDQGLQFLIQYYNGEERAKGNILERFSAQQFPDLHSELNLSSLELGDSALYFCASSLSRDRGRETQYFGPGTRLLVL.

J is TRBJ2-7 and V is TRBV19; 9 bases agree with TRBD2. The CDR3 has 14 amino acids. The trim removed 8 bases at V and 0 bases at J, leaving 5 bases unmatched. CDR1 is LNHDA, CDR2 SQIVND, per germline (reference sequence). CDR3 sequence: CASRPSGDSYEQYF. Written as DNA, the CDR3 is TGTGCCAGTCGACCTAGCGGGGACTCCTACGAGCAGTACTTC.

V and J are TRBV7-8 and TRBJ2-1; tentatively, D is TRBD1 (5 bases). The length of the CDR3 is 16 residues. Germline V gene lookup returns CDR1 SGHVS and CDR2 FQNEAQ. V was clipped by 0 bases and J by 5 bases, with 14 bases between them. The CDR3 DNA follows: TGTGCCAGCAGCTTAGCAGGCAGGGTTGTGAACAATGAGCAGTTCTTC. Translation gives CASSLAGRVVNNEQFF.

The CDR3 is CASSLGPVGASYNSPLHF. The CDR3 nucleotides are TGTGCCAGCAGCTTAGGGCCGGTGGGAGCGTCCTATAATTCACCCCTCCACTTT. V and J are TRBV7-6 and TRBJ1-6; no clear D gene. V was cut by 1 base and J by 1 base, with 14 bases left in between. The germline gives CDR1 SGHVS, CDR2 FNYEAQ. There are 18 residues in the CDR3.

This clone was observed once. J is TRBJ1-6 and V is TRBV7-8, with a possible D match to TRBD1 (6 bases). The CDR3 runs 14 residues. Per germline, CDR1 SGHVS and CDR2 FQNEAQ. With 5 bases removed from V and 5 bases from J, the gap between germline ends came to 10 bases. The CDR3 loop is CASSEGGNNSPLHF. The CDR3 bases are TGTGCCAGCAGCGAAGGGGGAAATAATTCACCCCTCCACTTT.

This clone was found a few times. The germline gene is not matched at one end of the junction; a read error may be the cause. The rearrangement links TRBV7-7 to TRBJ2-5; TRBD2 matches at 7 bases. The CDR3 spans 14 residues. Germline CDR1 is SSHAT and CDR2 is FNYEAQ (reference sequence). The CDR3 protein is CASSLAGHKETQYF. The DNA of the CDR3 is TGTGCTAGCAGCTTAGCGGGCCACAAAGAGACCCAGTACTTC. Full variable domain (missing parts from reference TRBV7-7 and TRBJ2-5): GAGVSQSPRYKVTKRGQDVTLRCDPISSHATLYWYQQALGQGPEFLTYFNYEAQPDKSGLPSDRFSAERPEGSISTLTIQRTEQRDSAMYRCASSLAGHKETQYFGPGTRLLVL.

CDR3 amino acids: CAWSGLQAGAVEQYF. The DNA for the CDR3 is TGTGCCTGGAGTGGTCTCCAGGCAGGGGCGGTCGAGCAGTACTTC. This chain uses TRBV30 with TRBJ2-7, with D tentatively TRBD1 (6 bases). This CDR3 comprises 15 residues. The germline V and J ends were trimmed by 1 base and 6 bases, with 19 bases remaining between them. Germline lookup yields CDR1 GTSNPN and CDR2 SVGIG (reference sequence). Full variable domain (outside the CDR3, taken from reference TRBV30 and TRBJ2-7): SQTIHQWPATLVQPVGSPLSLECTVEGTSNPNLYWYRQAAGRGLQLLFYSVGIGQISSEVPQNLSASRPQDRQFILSSKKLLLSDSGFYLCAWSGLQAGAVEQYFGPGTRLTVT.

This clone was seen only once. This rearrangement joins TRBV14 to TRBJ2-1; TRBD1 matches at 7 bases. CDR1 and CDR2 from the germline V gene are SGHDN and FVKESK. The CDR3 runs 14 residues. Trimming at V came to 2 bases and at J to 8 bases, leaving 6 bases not matched to a gene. In DNA form, the CDR3 reads TGTGCCAGCAGCCAAAGACAGGGCATCGATGAGCAGTTCTTC. Translated, it gives CASSQRQGIDEQFF.

In this sample, this clone turned up a few times. V gene TRBV5-1 combines with J gene TRBJ1-6; the D is unclear. Trimming left V 0 bases short and J 8 bases short, with 15 bases between. This CDR3 has 16 amino acids. Germline V gene sequence: CDR1 SGHRS, CDR2 YFSETQ. CDR3 loop: CASSLESGLNYSPLHF. Here the CDR3 DNA reads TGCGCCAGCAGCTTGGAGTCCGGACTGAATTATTCACCCCTCCACTTT.

This clone has a handful of counts. This chain links TRBV5-1 with TRBJ2-5; TRBD1 might be the D (6 bases). The V gene lost 4 bases and the J gene lost 1 base, with 11 bases spanning the gap. In germline, CDR1 is SGHRS, CDR2 YFSETQ. This CDR3 region has 14 residues. CDR3 residues: CASSPGQLQETQYF. The CDR3 region has the DNA TGCGCCAGCAGCCCAGGACAGCTCCAAGAGACCCAGTACTTC.

The CDR3 reads CASSLIGTGGQYGYTF. Here the CDR3 DNA reads TGTGCCAGCAGTTTAATCGGGACAGGGGGCCAGTATGGCTACACCTTC. The chain employs TRBV28 and TRBJ1-2; 12 bases align to TRBD1. This CDR3 has 16 amino acids. Germline CDR1 and CDR2: MDHEN and SYDVKM. J lost 5 bases, V lost 2 bases, and 6 bases had no gene match.

The V call is TRBV9, the J call TRBJ2-7; 11 bases agree with TRBD1. The V gene's germline CDR1 is SGDLS and CDR2 YYNGEE. CDR3 size: 14 residues. After removal of 3 bases from V and 7 bases from J, the junction contained 6 bases not matched to a gene. Here the CDR3 DNA reads TGTGCCAGCAGCGCCGGACAGGGGGCGTGGGAGCAGTACTTC. The encoded protein is CASSAGQGAWEQYF.

The chain employs TRBV30 and TRBJ1-2; D is perhaps TRBD1 (5 bases). Per the germline V gene, CDR1 is GTSNPN and CDR2 is SVGIG (reference sequence). Trimming stripped 0 bases from V and 7 bases from J, with 15 bases between. The CDR3 is made up of 14 amino acids. The chain's CDR3 is CAWSVIPQGGGYTF. CDR3 DNA sequence: TGTGCCTGGAGTGTAATCCCTCAGGGCGGTGGCTACACCTTC.